What follows are 23 T cell receptor beta chains derived from one specimen sequenced in a study of T cells in localized non-small cell lung cancer. Only in-frame clones appear in the TCRdb table, and some are missing; sequencing was by immunoSEQ multiplex PCR. The sample contains 31,000 or so clones, 85% to 90% of which appear only once. Source: peripheral blood, taken before any cancer treatment. Receptors originate from an older female donor with stage I lung adenocarcinoma.

The chain carries TRBV28 and TRBJ2-2; D gene ambiguous. The ends were cut back, 8 bases at V and 6 bases at J, with 22 bases in the middle. From germline, CDR1 is MDHEN and CDR2 SYDVKM. The CDR3 loop spans 16 amino acids. CDR3 bases: TGTGCCAGCCGTCCGGGCGGAACTGGAGTGGCCGGGGAGCTGTTTTTT. It codes for CASRPGGTGVAGELFF. Full variable domain (missing parts from reference TRBV28 and TRBJ2-2): DVKVTQSSRYLVKRTGEKVFLECVQDMDHENMFWYRQDPGLGLRLIYFSYDVKMKEKGDIPEGYSVSREKKERFSLILESASTNQTSMYLCASRPGGTGVAGELFFGEGSRLTVL.

The rearrangement uses TRBV7-9 and TRBJ1-4; weak D call: TRBD1 (5 bases). Trimming cost V 5 bases and J 2 bases, with 9 bases left between them. This CDR3 has 14 amino acids. CDR1 and CDR2 from the germline V gene are SEHNR and FQNEAQ (reference sequence). The CDR3 region is CASSRGGTNEKLFF. CDR3 in DNA: TGTGCCAGCAGCCGCGGGGGGACTAATGAAAAACTGTTTTTT. The full variable domain, with the rest looked up from reference TRBV7-9 and TRBJ1-4, is DTGVSQNPRHKITKRGQNVTFRCDPISEHNRLYWYRQTLGQGPEFLTYFQNEAQLEKSRLLSDRFSAERPKGSFSTLEIQRTEQGDSAMYLCASSRGGTNEKLFFGSGTQLSVL.

This rearrangement joins TRBV7-9 to TRBJ2-5; a weak D match, TRBD1 (5 bases). Trimming pared 3 bases from V and 1 base from J, leaving 9 bases between. CDR3 length: 14 amino acids. Germline CDR1 reads SEHNR; CDR2 reads FQNEAQ (reference sequence). CDR3 in DNA: TGTGCCAGCAGCTTGGGGCTGGCCCAAGAGACCCAGTACTTC. As protein: CASSLGLAQETQYF. Looking up the rest from reference TRBV7-9 and TRBJ2-5 gives the full variable domain: DTGVSQNPRHKITKRGQNVTFRCDPISEHNRLYWYRQTLGQGPEFLTYFQNEAQLEKSRLLSDRFSAERPKGSFSTLEIQRTEQGDSAMYLCASSLGLAQETQYFGPGTRLLVL.

As to this clone: A read error may produce the germline difference seen at one junction end. V is TRBV5-4 and J is TRBJ2-3, with 12 bases aligning to TRBD2. The CDR3 consists of 17 residues. The germline CDR1 and CDR2 sequences are SGHNT and YYREEE (reference sequence). The CDR3 bases are TGTGCCACCAGCTTGGCACTAGCGGGAGGTTACACAGATACGCAGTATTTT. Amino acid sequence: CATSLALAGGYTDTQYF.

The genes are TRBV5-6 and TRBJ2-5; D remains unclear. Germline V gives CDR1 SGHDT, CDR2 YYEEEE. The CDR3 extends over 15 amino acids. The V end lost 0 bases, the J end lost 2 bases, and 11 bases lay between the germline ends. CDR3 region: CASSLVGKSQETQYF. DNA for the CDR3: TGTGCCAGCAGCTTGGTCGGAAAATCGCAAGAGACCCAGTACTTC.

The V and J genes are TRBV4-1 and TRBJ2-7; 8 nucleotides match TRBD2. V was clipped by 1 base and J by 3 bases; unmatched bases: 5. Germline CDR1 MGHRA, CDR2 YSYEKL. This CDR3 has 15 residues. The CDR3, as DNA: TGCGCCAGCAGCCAAGTCGGGAGGGCCCGCTACGAGCAGTACTTC. Translated, it gives CASSQVGRARYEQYF.

J is TRBJ1-5 and V is TRBV9, with no clear D. CDR3 length: 16 amino acids. V lost 0 bases to trimming and J lost 2 bases, with 12 bases between them. CDR1 and CDR2 (germline): SGDLS, YYNGEE. The CDR3 nucleotides read TGTGCCAGCAGCGTAGGTATAGCGGACGGCAATCAGCCCCAGCATTTT. It yields the protein CASSVGIADGNQPQHF.

The chain uses TRBV27 and TRBJ1-1; D call uncertain. Germline CDR1 and CDR2: MNHEY and SMNVEV (reference sequence). The V end lost 1 base, the J end lost 3 bases, and 12 bases lay between the germline ends. The length of the CDR3 is 15 residues. As DNA, the CDR3 is TGTGCCAGCAGTTTATTTGGCAGTAGGGACACTGAAGCTTTCTTT. It is translated as CASSLFGSRDTEAFF.

The chain combines TRBV2 with TRBJ1-2; D might be TRBD1 (6 bases). V lost 6 bases and J lost 4, with 12 bases in between. This CDR3 region has 13 residues. The germline gives CDR1 SNHLY, CDR2 FYNNEI. CDR3: CASRPDSIYGYTF. CDR3 DNA sequence: TGTGCCAGCAGGCCGGACAGTATCTATGGCTACACCTTC.

This clone was counted a few times. The chain recombines TRBV2 with TRBJ2-5; no firm D call. Germline CDR1 reads SNHLY; CDR2 reads FYNNEI. With 3 bases removed from V and 4 bases from J, the gap between germline ends came to 3 bases. This CDR3 contains 11 residues. CDR3 loop: CASSEGETQYF. The CDR3 DNA follows: TGTGCCAGCAGTGAGGGAGAGACCCAGTACTTC.

CDR3 sequence reads: CASSFDSNEQFF. The DNA of the CDR3 is TGCGCCAGCAGTTTTGATAGCAATGAGCAGTTCTTC. The chain is built from TRBV10-2 and TRBJ2-1, with D unresolved. Trimming removed 5 bases from V and 6 bases from J, with 8 bases in between. The CDR3 is 12 amino acids. Germline assignment: CDR1 WSHSY and CDR2 SAAADI.

This chain joins TRBV7-2 and TRBJ2-7; no clear D. Germline CDR1 SGHTA, CDR2 FQGNSA. The CDR3 runs to 13 residues. The ends were cut back, 3 bases at V and 2 bases at J, with 8 bases in the middle. CDR3 nucleotides: TGTGCCAGCAGCTTGCCGCCAACCTACGAGCAGTACTTC. Translated, it gives CASSLPPTYEQYF.

The chain recombines TRBV2 with TRBJ2-1, with D possibly matching TRBD2 (6 bases). Looked up from germline, CDR1 is SNHLY and CDR2 is FYNNEI. With 10 bases removed from V and 9 bases from J, the gap between germline ends came to 10 bases. The CDR3 has 10 residues. The CDR3 spells CAIYSGEQFF. Written as DNA, the CDR3 is TGTGCCATCTATAGCGGTGAGCAGTTCTTC.

The J gene is TRBJ2-1, the V gene TRBV19; the match to TRBD2 covers 7 bases. This CDR3 is 17 amino acids long. The V and J ends lost 6 bases and 0 bases, in that order; junction bases with no gene match: 11. The germline CDR1 and CDR2 sequences are LNHDA and SQIVND (reference sequence). The CDR3 nucleotides read TGTGCCAGTAGCGGACTAGTCTCGAGTGGCTCCTACAATGAGCAGTTCTTC. It yields the protein CASSGLVSSGSYNEQFF.

The rearrangement uses TRBV19 and TRBJ1-4, with D maybe TRBD1 (6 bases). The germline CDR1 and CDR2 sequences are LNHDA and SQIVND (reference sequence). The CDR3 runs 13 residues. Trimming removed 3 bases at V and 8 bases at J, with 10 bases between. CDR3 loop: CASSMDSFEKLFF. CDR3 bases: TGTGCCAGTAGTATGGACAGTTTCGAAAAACTGTTTTTT. Full variable domain (missing parts from reference TRBV19 and TRBJ1-4): DGGITQSPKYLFRKEGQNVTLSCEQNLNHDAMYWYRQDPGQGLRLIYYSQIVNDFQKGDIAEGYSVSREKKESFPLTVTSAQKNPTAFYLCASSMDSFEKLFFGSGTQLSVL.

This sequence joins TRBV5-6 and TRBJ1-1; D is perhaps TRBD1 (5 bases). CDR3 length equals 15 residues. V lost 5 bases, J lost 1 base, and 15 bases lay in between. Germline CDR1 reads SGHDT; CDR2 reads YYEEEE. The CDR3 nucleotides read TGTGCCAGCAGTTCTTCCGGGACGGGGAACACTGAAGCTTTCTTT. This gives the protein CASSSSGTGNTEAFF.

This rearrangement joins TRBV4-2 to TRBJ1-2, with D tentatively TRBD1 (6 bases). Germline V gives CDR1 LGHNA, CDR2 YNFKEQ. The CDR3 runs 15 residues. Between the trimmed V and J ends, which lost 3 bases and 0 bases, there was a span of 11 bases. The CDR3 DNA is TGTGCCAGCAGCCAGAGGACAGCAGCTAACTATGGCTACACCTTC. Its protein product is CASSQRTAANYGYTF.

By sample share, this clone is medium-sized. The CDR3 loop is CASSQDHPQDRVYEQYF. DNA of the CDR3: TGCGCCAGCAGCCAAGATCATCCTCAGGACAGGGTCTACGAGCAGTACTTC. The rearrangement uses TRBV4-3 and TRBJ2-7; 8 nucleotides match TRBD1. The CDR3 is made up of 17 amino acids. Trimming took 0 bases from V and 3 from J; bases not matched to a gene: 10. CDR1 and CDR2 (germline): LGHNA, YSLEER.

The V call is TRBV19, the J call TRBJ2-1; D possibly matches TRBD1 or TRBD2 (5 bases each). Germline CDR1 is LNHDA and CDR2 is SQIVND (reference sequence). The V end was cut by 3 bases, the J end by 2 bases, with 8 bases between. The CDR3 length is 14 residues. DNA for the CDR3: TGTGCCAGTAGTATGGTGGGGGCCTACAATGAGCAGTTCTTC. As protein: CASSMVGAYNEQFF.

The chain couples TRBV4-1 to TRBJ2-7; D may be TRBD2 (5 bases). Germline lookup yields CDR1 MGHRA and CDR2 YSYEKL. The CDR3 runs 13 residues. Trimming took off 1 base at V and 6 bases at J, with 10 bases between the two ends. CDR3 in DNA: TGCGCCAGCAGCCAAGGTCCGGGGTTCGAGCAGTACTTC. The encoded protein is CASSQGPGFEQYF.

The chain couples TRBV9 to TRBJ2-1, with 9 bases lining up with TRBD2. The germline gives CDR1 SGDLS, CDR2 YYNGEE. V lost 2 bases and J lost 8; bases outside the gene matches: 5. The CDR3 length is 14 residues. Here the CDR3 DNA reads TGTGCCAGCAGCGTGAGGGGACTAGCAGATGAGCAGTTCTTC. Translating it yields CASSVRGLADEQFF.

The chain joins TRBV4-2 to TRBJ2-5; D remains unclear. Germline V gene sequence: CDR1 LGHNA, CDR2 YNFKEQ. This CDR3 contains 15 residues. Trimming removed 3 bases from V and 0 bases from J, with 11 bases in between. The CDR3 is CASSQRLGYQETQYF. In DNA form, the CDR3 reads TGTGCCAGCAGCCAGCGCCTCGGGTACCAAGAGACCCAGTACTTC.

CDR3 sequence: CASSFHSENTEAFF. DNA of the CDR3: TGTGCCAGCAGCTTCCACAGCGAGAACACTGAAGCTTTCTTT. V gene TRBV9 combines with J gene TRBJ1-1; no definite D call. Trimming took off 4 bases at V and 1 base at J, with 11 bases between the two ends. This CDR3 is built from 14 residues. Per the germline V gene, CDR1 is SGDLS and CDR2 is YYNGEE. Together with reference TRBV9 and TRBJ1-1, the CDR3 gives the full variable domain: DSGVTQTPKHLITATGQRVTLRCSPRSGDLSVYWYQQSLDQGLQFLIQYYNGEERAKGNILERFSAQQFPDLHSELNLSSLELGDSALYFCASSFHSENTEAFFGQGTRLTVV.